This T cell receptor beta chain was recovered during a study of blood T cell repertoires in COVID-19. Study at large: The study drew acute and convalescent COVID-19 samples from the United States, Italy and Spain. Sources were T cells, B-cell-depleted T cells, or PBMCs; the material itself was cDNA or gDNA.

Under the authors' procedure: Nucleated cell counts were estimated from reference gene primer amplification. TCRdb's copy holds only in-frame clones and misses some; the assay was immunoSEQ multiplex PCR. The V and J calls and clone size are taken from that table; D and trimming were inferred from the DNA. The sample yields about 670,000 clones, approximately 90% seen once. This clone was seen more than once but under ten times. The sequenced sample consisted of peripheral blood. This TCR was recovered from a woman under 30 with acute or convalescent COVID-19.

For the CDR3, the DNA is TGTGCCACCAGTGATCCGACAGGGGCGATCAATGAGCAGTTCTTC. Translating it yields CATSDPTGAINEQFF. This chain links TRBV24-1 with TRBJ2-1; 8 nucleotides line up with TRBD1. The CDR3 contains 15 residues. The junction had 6 bases not matched to a gene; V was cut back by 3 bases and J by 6 bases. Looked up from germline, CDR1 is KGHDR and CDR2 is SFDVKD.